This T cell receptor (beta chain) was sequenced for a study of shared T cell receptors in the human thymus. This table comes from immunoSEQ multiplex PCR, and its TCRdb copy is limited to in-frame clones, with some not included. The sample yields fewer than 700,000 clones, around 89% seen once. Germline V gene data show CDR1 as MGHDK and CDR2 as SYGVNS. The CDR3 length is 17 residues. V was cut by 2 bases and J by 0 bases, with 17 bases left in between. The data also belong to a second study, concerning human thymus T cells. According to that study: Congenital heart defects were the reason for the corrective surgery that the donors, healthy Finnish infants, were having. Thymus specimens were resections from corrective heart surgery. Repertoires from thymus and blood appeared to show biased V and J gene usage. Unrelated individuals were reported by related research to share highly overlapping thymic repertoires.

The receptor was derived from a boy younger than two with a congenital heart defect. This chain links TRBV25-1 with TRBJ2-7; D is unresolved. Sequencing was carried out using thymocytes. CDR3 DNA: TGTGCCAGCAGTGAAGTGCGCGTGGGCCATATCTCCTACGAGCAGTACTTC. This sequence encodes CASSEVRVGHISYEQYF.